Detailed here is one T cell receptor (beta chain). Antigen unknown. These data come from a study of cytotoxic CD8 clonotypes in ibrutinib-treated CLL. Study-level information: Sequencing produced an average of roughly 230,000 productive templates and under 95,000 productive rearrangements per sample.

This CDR3 spans 16 amino acids. CDR1 is MNHEY, CDR2 SMNVEV, per germline (reference sequence). Deletions cut 6 bases from V and 2 bases from J, with 18 bases between. The assay was immunoSEQ multiplex PCR, and TCRdb's table has in-frame clones only and misses some. Among some 140,000 clones listed, approximately 90% were seen once. Findings and limits, study-wide: Whereas clonality rose at ibrutinib response, it declined toward baseline at progression. Baseline clonality, above age-matched healthy donor levels, tracked circulating CD8+ T-cell counts. Different sampling times were used for sustained-remission and progressing patients.

This specimen was PBMCs, taken after 12 months of ibrutinib treatment. The sequence came from a human donor with chronic lymphocytic leukemia. The chain employs TRBV27 and TRBJ2-3, with D perhaps matching TRBD2 (5 bases). This CDR3 reads CASSRLGERVTDTQYF. CDR3 in DNA: TGTGCCAGCAGCCGCCTTGGGGAGAGGGTCACAGATACGCAGTATTTT.